The clone carrying this TCR beta chain was observed at least ten times. The antigen is not known. Losses at the gene ends were 0 bases for V and 5 bases for J; bases not matched to a gene: 5. Germline V gene sequence: CDR1 MGHRA, CDR2 YSYEKL. This CDR3 is 15 amino acids long. Following RNA extraction, reverse transcription yielded cDNA that acted as the sequencing template. Sequencing was performed with immunoSEQ multiplex PCR; in TCRdb, only in-frame clones are kept and a portion is missing. The table includes some 170,000 clones, roughly 60% detected once. This specimen comes from a study of CD8+ T cells in alopecia areata. Study-level information: Treatment of the treated patients consisted of oral tofacitinib, 5 to 10 mg twice daily. Using the percentage of affected scalp area, treated patients' severity was scored. The study, taken as a whole, reports: Significant decreases in scalp clonality and expanded CD8+ clones followed tofacitinib treatment. Lesional scalp, notably in alopecia totalis/universalis, had clonality above that of normal scalp.

Treatment: oral pan-JAK inhibitor, 5-10 mg twice daily. The genes are TRBV4-1 and TRBJ1-2; 8 bases match TRBD1. This sequence originates from a human donor with alopecia areata. The material sequenced was CD4+ T cells sorted from blood, taken between weeks 55 and 65, from a patient treated with tofacitinib. The CDR3 DNA reads TGCGCCAGCAGCCAAGATCCAGGGGGCTGGTATGGCTACACCTTC. Residues: CASSQDPGGWYGYTF.